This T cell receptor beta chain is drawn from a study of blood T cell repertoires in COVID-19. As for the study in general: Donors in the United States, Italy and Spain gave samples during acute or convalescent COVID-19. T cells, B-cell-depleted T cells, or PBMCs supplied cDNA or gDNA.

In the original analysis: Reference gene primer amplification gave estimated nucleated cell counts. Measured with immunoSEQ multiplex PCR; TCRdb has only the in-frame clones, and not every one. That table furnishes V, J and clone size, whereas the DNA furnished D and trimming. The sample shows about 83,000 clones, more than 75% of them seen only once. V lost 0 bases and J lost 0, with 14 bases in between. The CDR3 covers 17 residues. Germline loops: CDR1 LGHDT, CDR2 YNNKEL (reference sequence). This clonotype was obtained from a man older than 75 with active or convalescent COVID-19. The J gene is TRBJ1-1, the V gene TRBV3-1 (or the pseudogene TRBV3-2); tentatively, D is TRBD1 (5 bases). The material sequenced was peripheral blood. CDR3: CASSQDRGRALNTEAFF. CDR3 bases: TGTGCCAGCAGCCAAGATCGTGGCAGGGCTTTGAACACTGAAGCTTTCTTT.